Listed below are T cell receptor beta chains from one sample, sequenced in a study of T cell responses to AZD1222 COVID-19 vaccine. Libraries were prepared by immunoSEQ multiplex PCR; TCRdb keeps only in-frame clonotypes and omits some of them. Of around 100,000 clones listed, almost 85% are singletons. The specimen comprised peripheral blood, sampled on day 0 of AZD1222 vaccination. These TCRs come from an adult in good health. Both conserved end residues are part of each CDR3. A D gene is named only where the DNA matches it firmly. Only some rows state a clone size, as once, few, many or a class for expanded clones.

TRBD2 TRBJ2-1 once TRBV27 CASTRLAGYNEQFF TGTGCCAGCACAAGACTAGCGGGATACAATGAGCAGTTCTTC
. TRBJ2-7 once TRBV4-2 CASSQAWDTSYEQYF TGTGCCAGCAGCCAAGCGTGGGACACCTCCTACGAGCAGTACTTC
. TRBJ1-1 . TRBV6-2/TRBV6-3 CASSRQTGMNTEAFF TGTGCCAGCAGTCGACAGACGGGAATGAACACTGAAGCTTTCTTT
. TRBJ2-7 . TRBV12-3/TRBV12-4 CASSFGSYEQYF TGTGCCAGCAGTTTTGGCTCCTACGAGCAGTACTTC
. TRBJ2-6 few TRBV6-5 CASSLTGPSWANVLTF TGTGCCAGCAGTTTAACAGGGCCCAGTTGGGCCAACGTCCTGACTTTC
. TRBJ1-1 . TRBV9 CASSREGSAEAFF TGTGCCAGCAGCAGAGAGGGTAGCGCTGAAGCTTTCTTT
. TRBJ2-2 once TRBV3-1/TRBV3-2 CASSQAPRAGELFF TGTGCCAGCAGCCAAGCGCCCCGGGCCGGGGAGCTGTTTTTT
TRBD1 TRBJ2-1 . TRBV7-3 CASSLTGGSSYNEQFF TGTGCCAGCAGCCTGACAGGGGGTAGCTCCTACAATGAGCAGTTCTTC
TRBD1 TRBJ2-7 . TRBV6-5 CASDQGAGWEQYF TGTGCCAGCGATCAGGGGGCCGGATGGGAGCAGTACTTC
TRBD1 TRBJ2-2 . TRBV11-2 CASSLRGQGRTGELFF TGTGCCAGCAGCTTACGGGGACAGGGGCGCACCGGGGAGCTGTTTTTT
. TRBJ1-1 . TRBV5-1 CASSWTVNTEAFF TGCGCCAGCAGCTGGACGGTGAACACTGAAGCTTTCTTT
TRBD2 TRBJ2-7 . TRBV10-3 CAISELAGGEQYF TGTGCCATCAGTGAGTTAGCGGGAGGCGAGCAGTACTTC
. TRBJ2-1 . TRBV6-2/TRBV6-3 CASSYSWQGLIEQFF TGTGCCAGCAGTTACTCCTGGCAGGGCCTTATTGAGCAGTTCTTC
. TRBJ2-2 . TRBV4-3 CASSRQMRTVNTGELFF TGCGCCAGCAGCCGACAAATGAGGACAGTGAACACCGGGGAGCTGTTTTTT
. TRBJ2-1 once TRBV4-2 CASSQEPNFSSYNEQFF TGTGCCAGCAGCCAAGAACCCAATTTCAGCTCCTACAATGAGCAGTTCTTC
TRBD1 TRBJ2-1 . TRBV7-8 CASSRTGQGVNEQFF TGTGCCAGCAGCAGGACGGGACAGGGAGTTAATGAGCAGTTCTTC
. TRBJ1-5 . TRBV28 CASRSDSSQHF TGTGCCAGCAGATCCGACAGTAGCCAGCATTTT
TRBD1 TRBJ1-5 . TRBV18 CASSPTGGYNQPQHF TGTGCCAGCTCACCGACAGGGGGCTACAATCAGCCCCAGCATTTT
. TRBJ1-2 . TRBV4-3 CASSPGTTPANYGYTF TGCGCCAGCAGCCCCGGGACAACCCCTGCTAACTATGGCTACACCTTC
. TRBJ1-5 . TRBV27 CASRLSPGAVNQPQHF TGTGCCAGCCGTTTGTCCCCCGGAGCTGTCAATCAGCCCCAGCATTTT
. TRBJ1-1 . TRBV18 CASSPSRQGGEAFF TGTGCCAGCTCACCATCACGCCAGGGAGGTGAAGCTTTCTTT
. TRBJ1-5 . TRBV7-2 CASSSDSGGNQPQHF TGTGCCAGCAGCTCTGACTCGGGCGGCAATCAGCCCCAGCATTTT
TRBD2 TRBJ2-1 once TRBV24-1 CATSDQRTSGRSYNEQFF TGTGCCACCAGTGACCAACGAACTAGCGGGAGATCTTACAATGAGCAGTTCTTC
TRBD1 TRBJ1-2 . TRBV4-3 CASSPRPPDRVDGYTF TGCGCCAGCAGCCCCCGACCCCCGGACAGGGTAGATGGCTACACCTTC
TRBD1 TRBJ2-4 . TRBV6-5 CASSYGGQGALGIQYF TGTGCCAGCAGTTACGGAGGACAGGGGGCACTCGGCATTCAGTACTTC
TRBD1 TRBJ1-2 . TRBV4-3 CASSQGTGGGYTF TGCGCCAGCAGCCAAGGGACAGGCGGAGGCTACACCTTC
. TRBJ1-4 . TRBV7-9 CASRRGAGEKLFF TGTGCCAGTCGGCGGGGGGCGGGAGAAAAACTGTTTTTT
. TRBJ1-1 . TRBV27 CASSLGGEAFF TGTGCCAGCAGTTTGGGGGGTGAAGCTTTCTTT
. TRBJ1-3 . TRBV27 CASSRQGQVSGNTIYF TGTGCCAGCAGTCGCCAAGGGCAGGTGTCAGGAAACACCATATATTTT
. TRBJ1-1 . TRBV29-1 CSVGSPNTEAFF TGCAGCGTTGGCAGCCCGAACACTGAAGCTTTCTTT
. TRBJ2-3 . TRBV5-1 CASSSRPGRTDTQYF TGCGCCAGCAGCTCGCGCCCGGGGAGAACAGATACGCAGTATTTT
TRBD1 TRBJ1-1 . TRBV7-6 CASSKRQGGQNTEAFF TGTGCCAGCAGCAAAAGACAGGGGGGCCAGAACACTGAAGCTTTCTTT
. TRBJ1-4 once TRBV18 CASSTGVTEKLFF TGTGCCAGCTCAACAGGCGTGACTGAAAAACTGTTTTTT
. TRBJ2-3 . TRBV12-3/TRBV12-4 CASRATPNPMYF TGTGCCAGCAGAGCCACCCCAAACCCTATGTATTTT
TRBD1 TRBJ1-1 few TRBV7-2 CASSKDRVDTEAFF TGTGCCAGCAGCAAAGACAGGGTCGACACTGAAGCTTTCTTT
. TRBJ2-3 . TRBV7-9 CASSRGGVADLPDTQYF TGTGCCAGCAGCCGGGGCGGGGTAGCGGACCTCCCAGATACGCAGTATTTT
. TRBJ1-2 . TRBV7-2 CASSLAQDRGYTF TGTGCCAGCAGCTTAGCCCAGGATCGCGGCTACACCTTC
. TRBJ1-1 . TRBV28 CASSLQKNTEAFF TGTGCCAGCAGTTTGCAGAAGAACACTGAAGCTTTCTTT
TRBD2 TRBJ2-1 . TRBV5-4 CASSAPSGDYNEQFF TGTGCCAGCAGCGCCCCTAGCGGGGACTACAATGAGCAGTTCTTC
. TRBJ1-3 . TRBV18 CASRSQQGNTIYF TGTGCCAGCCGATCCCAGCAAGGAAACACCATATATTTT
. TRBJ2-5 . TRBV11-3 CASSFSGAQYF TGTGCCAGCAGCTTTAGCGGAGCCCAGTACTTC
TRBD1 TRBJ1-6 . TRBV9 CASSVEQGSGSPLHF TGTGCCAGCAGCGTAGAACAGGGGAGTGGATCACCCCTCCACTTT
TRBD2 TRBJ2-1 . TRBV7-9 CASSLSGSWQFF TGTGCCAGCAGCCTCAGCGGGAGTTGGCAGTTCTTC
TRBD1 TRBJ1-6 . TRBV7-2 CASSQRQGRDSPLHF TGTGCCAGCAGCCAAAGACAGGGTCGGGATTCACCCCTCCACTTT
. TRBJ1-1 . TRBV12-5 CASGLEGLRAFF TGTGCTAGTGGTTTGGAGGGCCTTCGGGCTTTCTTT
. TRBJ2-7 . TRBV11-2 CASSFETRSYEQYF TGTGCCAGCAGCTTTGAGACTAGATCCTACGAGCAGTACTTC
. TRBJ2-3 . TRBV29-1 CSVGVGTDTQYF TGCAGCGTTGGGGTAGGCACAGATACGCAGTATTTT
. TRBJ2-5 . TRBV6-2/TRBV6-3 CASSYSLLVRETQYF TGTGCCAGCAGTTACTCGTTACTAGTAAGAGAGACCCAGTACTTC
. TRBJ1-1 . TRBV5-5 CASTSTGSARGNTEAFF TGTGCCAGCACCTCCACAGGGTCTGCGCGGGGAAACACTGAAGCTTTCTTT
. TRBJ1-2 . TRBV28 CASARTVHGYTF TGTGCCAGCGCACGGACAGTCCATGGCTACACCTTC
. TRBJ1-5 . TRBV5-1 CASSLDPTSNQPQHF TGCGCCAGCAGCTTGGATCCCACCTCCAATCAGCCCCAGCATTTT
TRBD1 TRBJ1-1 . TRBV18 CASSLQSGPGGNTEAFF TGTGCCAGCTCACTACAATCGGGCCCAGGGGGGAACACTGAAGCTTTCTTT
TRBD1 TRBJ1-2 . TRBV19 CASSEGQGDGYTF TGTGCCAGTAGTGAAGGACAGGGGGACGGCTACACCTTC
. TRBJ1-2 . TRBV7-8 CASSRRGKGYGYTF TGTGCCAGCAGCCGAAGGGGAAAAGGCTATGGCTACACCTTC
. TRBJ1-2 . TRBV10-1 CASSDGTAGYGYTF TGCGCCAGCAGTGACGGGACGGCCGGCTATGGCTACACCTTC
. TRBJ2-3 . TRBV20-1 CSASALGDTQYF TGCAGTGCTAGTGCCTTGGGAGATACGCAGTATTTT
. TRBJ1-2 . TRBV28 CASSLPVAGREGYTF TGTGCCAGCAGTTTACCTGTCGCAGGTCGTGAAGGCTACACCTTC